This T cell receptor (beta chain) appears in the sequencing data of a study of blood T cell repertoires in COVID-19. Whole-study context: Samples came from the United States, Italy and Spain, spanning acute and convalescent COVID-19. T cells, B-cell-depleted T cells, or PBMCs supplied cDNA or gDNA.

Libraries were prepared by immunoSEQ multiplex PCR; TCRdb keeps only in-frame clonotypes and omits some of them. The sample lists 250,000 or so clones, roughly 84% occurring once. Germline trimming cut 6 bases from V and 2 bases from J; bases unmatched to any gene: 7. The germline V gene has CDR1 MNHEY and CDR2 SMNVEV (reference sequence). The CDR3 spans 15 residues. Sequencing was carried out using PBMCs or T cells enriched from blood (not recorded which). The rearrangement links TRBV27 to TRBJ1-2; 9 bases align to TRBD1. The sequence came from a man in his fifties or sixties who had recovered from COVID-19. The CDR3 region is CASSTHRGPNYGYTF. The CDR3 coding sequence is TGTGCCAGCAGCACCCACAGGGGGCCGAACTATGGCTACACCTTC.